This T cell receptor (beta chain) emerged from a study of OX40 agonist ivuxolimab in advanced cancers. Background on the study: Dose-escalation patients had hepatocellular carcinoma, melanoma, renal cell or head and neck cancer. Three patients showed partial responses: one hepatocellular carcinoma and two cutaneous melanoma cases. Study-wide results and caveats: At 0.1 to 3.0 mg/kg, CD4+ and CD8+ blood T cells expanded clonally by week 6.

TCRdb's copy holds only in-frame clones and misses some; the assay was immunoSEQ multiplex PCR. The data contain 50,000 to 60,000 clones, roughly nine tenths of them singletons. CDR3 length: 16 residues. Germline CDR1 is SGHTA and CDR2 is FQGTGA. Trimming left V 4 bases short and J 0 bases short, with 13 bases between. Details on this clone: Its antigen is undetermined.

This rearrangement joins TRBV7-3 to TRBJ1-5, with D perhaps matching TRBD1 (5 bases). The sequence came from an adult with an advanced solid tumor such as melanoma, head and neck, liver or kidney cancer. This sample comprised CD4+ or CD8+ T cells sorted from blood, obtained in a trial of the OX40 agonist ivuxolimab. The CDR3 DNA reads TGTGCCAGCAGCTACAGACAGTACAATAGCAATCAGCCCCAGCATTTT. This sequence encodes CASSYRQYNSNQPQHF.